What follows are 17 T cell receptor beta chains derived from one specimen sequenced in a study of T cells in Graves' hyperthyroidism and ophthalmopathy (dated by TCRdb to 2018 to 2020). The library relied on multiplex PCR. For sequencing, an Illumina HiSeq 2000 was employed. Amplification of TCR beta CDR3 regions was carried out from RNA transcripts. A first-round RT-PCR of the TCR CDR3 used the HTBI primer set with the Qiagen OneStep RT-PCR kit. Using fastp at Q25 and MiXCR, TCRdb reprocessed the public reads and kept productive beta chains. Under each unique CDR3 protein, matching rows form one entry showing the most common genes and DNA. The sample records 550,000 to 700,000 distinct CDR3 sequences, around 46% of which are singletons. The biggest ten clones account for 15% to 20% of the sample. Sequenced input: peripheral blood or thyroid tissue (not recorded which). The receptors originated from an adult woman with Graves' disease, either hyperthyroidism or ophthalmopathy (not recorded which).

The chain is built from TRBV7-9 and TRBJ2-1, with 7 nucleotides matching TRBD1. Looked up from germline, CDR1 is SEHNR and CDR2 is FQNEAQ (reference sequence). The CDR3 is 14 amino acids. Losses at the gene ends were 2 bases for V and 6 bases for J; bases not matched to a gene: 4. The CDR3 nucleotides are TGTGCCAGCAGCTTAACGACAGGGCGCAATGAGCAGTTCTTC. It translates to CASSLTTGRNEQFF.

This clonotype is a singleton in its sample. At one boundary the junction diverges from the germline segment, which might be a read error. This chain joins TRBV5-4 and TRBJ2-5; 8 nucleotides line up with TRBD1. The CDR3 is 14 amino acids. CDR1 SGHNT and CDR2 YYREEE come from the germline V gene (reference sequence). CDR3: CASSLDRAEGTQYF. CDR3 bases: TGCGCCAGCAGCTTGGACAGGGCCGAGGGGACCCAGTACTTC.

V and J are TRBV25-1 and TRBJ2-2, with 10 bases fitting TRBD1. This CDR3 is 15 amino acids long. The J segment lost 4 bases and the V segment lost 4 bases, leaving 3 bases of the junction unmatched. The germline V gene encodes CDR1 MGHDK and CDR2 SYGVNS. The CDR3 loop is CASSGRTGGTGELFF. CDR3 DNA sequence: TGTGCCAGCAGTGGGCGGACAGGGGGCACCGGGGAGCTGTTTTTT.

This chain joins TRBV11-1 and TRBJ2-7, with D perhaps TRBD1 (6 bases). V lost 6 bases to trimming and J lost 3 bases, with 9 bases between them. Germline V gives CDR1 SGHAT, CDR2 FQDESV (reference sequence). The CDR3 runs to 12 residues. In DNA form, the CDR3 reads TGTGCCAGCAGGAGACAGGACTACGAGCAGTACTTC. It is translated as CASRRQDYEQYF.

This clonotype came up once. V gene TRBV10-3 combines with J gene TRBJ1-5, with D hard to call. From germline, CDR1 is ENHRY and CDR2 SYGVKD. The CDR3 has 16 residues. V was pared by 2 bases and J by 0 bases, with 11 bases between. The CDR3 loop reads CAISEGRSDSNQPQHF. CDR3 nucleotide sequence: TGTGCCATCAGTGAGGGGAGATCAGATAGCAATCAGCCCCAGCATTTT.

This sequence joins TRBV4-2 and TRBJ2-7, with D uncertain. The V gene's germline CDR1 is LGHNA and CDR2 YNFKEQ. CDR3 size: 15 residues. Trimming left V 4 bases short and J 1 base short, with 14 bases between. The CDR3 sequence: CASSLDTGESYEQYF. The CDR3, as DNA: TGTGCCAGCAGCCTAGATACGGGTGAATCCTACGAGCAGTACTTC.

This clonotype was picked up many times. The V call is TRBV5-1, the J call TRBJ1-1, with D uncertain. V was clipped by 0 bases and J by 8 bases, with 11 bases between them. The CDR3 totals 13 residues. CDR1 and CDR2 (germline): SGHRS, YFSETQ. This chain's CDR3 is CASSLAGNNEAFF. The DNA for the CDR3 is TGCGCCAGCAGCTTGGCCGGGAACAACGAAGCTTTCTTT.

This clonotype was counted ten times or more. The CDR3 protein is CATSPRVGLDNQPQHF. In DNA, the CDR3 is TGTGCCACCAGCCCCCGAGTGGGGCTTGACAATCAGCCCCAGCATTTT. The chain employs TRBV15 and TRBJ1-5, with a weak D call TRBD1 (5 bases). The CDR3 runs to 16 residues. In germline, CDR1 is LNHNV, CDR2 YYDKDF (reference sequence). V lost 5 bases, J lost 3 bases, and 17 bases lay in between.

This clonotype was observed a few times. In DNA, the CDR3 is TGTGCCAGCAGCTTAGCGGCAGGGTTCGCTTTCTTT. Protein product: CASSLAAGFAFF. The chain has TRBV7-9 and TRBJ1-1; TRBD1 is a possible D gene (5 bases). The V and J ends lost 0 bases and 11 bases respectively, with 10 bases between them. CDR3 length equals 12 residues. CDR1 is SEHNR and CDR2 is FQNEAQ in the germline V gene (reference sequence).

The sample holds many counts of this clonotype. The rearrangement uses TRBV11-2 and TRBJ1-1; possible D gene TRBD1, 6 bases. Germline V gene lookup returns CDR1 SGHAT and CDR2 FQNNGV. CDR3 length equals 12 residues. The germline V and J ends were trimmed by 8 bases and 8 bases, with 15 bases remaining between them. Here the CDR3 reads CASAVGGTEAFF. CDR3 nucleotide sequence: TGTGCCAGCGCCGTTGGGGGCACAGAAGCTTTCTTT.

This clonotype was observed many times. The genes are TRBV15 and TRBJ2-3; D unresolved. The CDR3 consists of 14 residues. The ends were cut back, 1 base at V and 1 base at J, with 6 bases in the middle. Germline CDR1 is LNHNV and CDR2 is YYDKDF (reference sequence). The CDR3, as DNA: TGTGCCACCAGCAGAGTACTTCGCACAGATACGCAGTATTTT. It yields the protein CATSRVLRTDTQYF.

CDR3 sequence: CASSEVLFGDGTNTGELFF. CDR3 bases: TGTGCCAGCAGTGAAGTCCTGTTTGGGGACGGAACGAACACCGGGGAGCTGTTTTTT. The rearrangement joins TRBV6-1 to TRBJ2-2; D tentatively reads TRBD1 or TRBD2 (5 bases each). CDR3 length: 19 amino acids. Germline lookup yields CDR1 MNHNS and CDR2 SASEGT. Deletions cut 1 base from V and 0 bases from J, with 18 bases between.

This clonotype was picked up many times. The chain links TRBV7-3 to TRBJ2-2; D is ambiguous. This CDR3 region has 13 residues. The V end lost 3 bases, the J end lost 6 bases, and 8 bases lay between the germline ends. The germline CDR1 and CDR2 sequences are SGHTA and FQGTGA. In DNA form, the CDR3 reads TGTGCCAGCAGCTTCTCTGGGTCCGGGGAGCTGTTTTTT. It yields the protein CASSFSGSGELFF. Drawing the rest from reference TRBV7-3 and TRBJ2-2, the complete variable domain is GAGVSQTPSNKVTEKGKYVELRCDPISGHTALYWYRQSLGQGPEFLIYFQGTGAADDSGLPNDRFFAVRPEGSVSTLKIQRTERGDSAVYLCASSFSGSGELFFGEGSRLTVL.

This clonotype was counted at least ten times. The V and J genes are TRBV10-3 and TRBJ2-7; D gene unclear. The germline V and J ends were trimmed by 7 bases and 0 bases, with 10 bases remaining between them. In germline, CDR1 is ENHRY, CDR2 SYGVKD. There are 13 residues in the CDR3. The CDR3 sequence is CAINADGSYEQYF. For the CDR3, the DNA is TGTGCCATCAATGCGGACGGCTCCTACGAGCAGTACTTC.

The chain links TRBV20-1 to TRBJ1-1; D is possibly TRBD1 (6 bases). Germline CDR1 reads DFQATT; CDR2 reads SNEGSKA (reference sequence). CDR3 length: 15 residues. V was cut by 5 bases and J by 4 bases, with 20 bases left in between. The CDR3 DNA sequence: TGCAGTGCTTATTCGAGGGGGGTCCAGACCACTGAAGCTTTCTTT. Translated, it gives CSAYSRGVQTTEAFF.

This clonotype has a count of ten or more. CDR3: CASSPFGSDGTEAFF. The DNA of the CDR3 is TGCGCCAGCAGCCCATTCGGGTCCGACGGCACTGAAGCTTTCTTT. The chain employs TRBV5-1 and TRBJ1-1; D not resolved. Germline CDR1 is SGHRS and CDR2 is YFSETQ. V was clipped by 4 bases and J by 4 bases, with 17 bases between them. The CDR3 is 15 residues long.

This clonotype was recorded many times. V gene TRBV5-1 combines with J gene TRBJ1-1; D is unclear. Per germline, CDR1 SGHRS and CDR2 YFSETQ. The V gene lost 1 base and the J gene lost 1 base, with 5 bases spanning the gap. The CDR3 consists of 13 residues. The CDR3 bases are TGCGCCAGCAGCTTGCACGGGAACACTGAAGCTTTCTTT. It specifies CASSLHGNTEAFF.